A selection of T cell receptor beta chains follows, all from one sample in a study of vaccination effects on CD4 cells after COVID-19. This table comes from immunoSEQ multiplex PCR, and its TCRdb copy is limited to in-frame clones, with some not included. The sample carries tens of thousands of clones, over 70% recorded once. No cognate antigen is known for these TCRs. The sequencing here drew on CD4+ T cells from PBMCs cultured without peptide, taken after COVID-19 vaccination. Source of these receptors: a human donor who received a COVID-19 vaccine. Each CDR3 is given with its conserved first and last residue. A D gene is named only where the DNA matches it firmly. Some rows have no size entry. The others give once, few or many, or a class for an expanded clone.

>-|TRBV6-5|-|TRBJ1-2
TGTGCCAGCAGAAGGGTTGTTCTCTATGGCTACACCTTC
CASRRVVLYGYTF
>-|TRBV19|-|TRBJ1-4
TGTGCCAGTAGTCAAGGGGTCGGGAATGAAAAACTGTTTTTT
CASSQGVGNEKLFF
>-|TRBV27|-|TRBJ1-2
TGTGCCAGCAGTCAGAGTGCAGGGGCCTACTATGGCTACACCTTC
CASSQSAGAYYGYTF
>-|TRBV5-1|-|TRBJ2-3
TGCGCCAGCACGGGAAGGGGAACTGCACAAGATACGCAGTATTTT
CASTGRGTAQDTQYF
>TRBD1|TRBV5-1|-|TRBJ1-3
TGCGCCAGCAGCACCGGGACAGGATTTCGACCCTCTGGAAACACCATATATTTT
CASSTGTGFRPSGNTIYF
>-|TRBV18|-|TRBJ2-5
TGTGCCAGCTCACCACCCTTGCAAGAGACCCAGTACTTC
CASSPPLQETQYF
>-|TRBV5-1|few|TRBJ1-4
TGCGCCAGCAGCTTGGGTCGGGCTGGGACGAATGAAAAACTGTTTTTT
CASSLGRAGTNEKLFF
>-|TRBV15|-|TRBJ1-5
TGTGCCACCAGCAGAGGTGCCCCCCGCCTTGATAGCAATCAGCCCCAGCATTTT
CATSRGAPRLDSNQPQHF
>-|TRBV7-9|-|TRBJ1-4
TGTGCCAGCAGCCCCAAGTCAGCAGAAAAACTGTTTTTT
CASSPKSAEKLFF
>-|TRBV19|-|TRBJ2-7
TGTGCCAGTAGTATGATGACAGGGAGGTCGTCCGAGCAGTACTTC
CASSMMTGRSSEQYF
>-|TRBV7-3|-|TRBJ2-1
TGTGCCAGCAGCTTACTCTGGGGGGACAATGAGCAGTTCTTC
CASSLLWGDNEQFF
>-|TRBV5-1|-|TRBJ1-1
TGCGCCAGCAGCTTGGGACCCCCGGAAGCTTTCTTT
CASSLGPPEAFF
>-|TRBV5-1|-|TRBJ1-4
TGCGCCAGCAGCACGGGAAGTGATGAAAAACTGTTTTTT
CASSTGSDEKLFF
>-|TRBV30|few|TRBJ1-1
TGTGCCCAGAGCCCGAACACTGAAGCTTTCTTT
CAQSPNTEAFF
>TRBD2|TRBV10-3|-|TRBJ2-1
TGTGCCATCAGTGAGACTAGCGGGGGGACTGATGAGCAGTTCTTC
CAISETSGGTDEQFF
>TRBD1|TRBV4-1|-|TRBJ2-1
TGCGCCAGCAGCCAAGAGGGACAGGGGTATGGGGAAAAGTTCTTC
CASSQEGQGYGEKFF
>-|TRBV2|few|TRBJ2-2
TGTGCCAGCAGTCCACCTTGGGGGGCGGACACCGGGGAGCTGTTTTTT
CASSPPWGADTGELFF
>-|TRBV6-5|-|TRBJ2-3
TGTGCCAGCAGTCCGATCCTCTCCGCAGATACGCAGTATTTT
CASSPILSADTQYF
>TRBD1|TRBV28|-|TRBJ1-1
TGTGCCAGCCGCACAGGGGATTACACTGAAGCTTTCTTT
CASRTGDYTEAFF
>TRBD1|TRBV6-5|-|TRBJ1-6
TGTGCCAGCAGTTACTCGGCGGGACAGGGGAATTCACCCCTCCACTTT
CASSYSAGQGNSPLHF
>TRBD1|TRBV4-1|-|TRBJ2-1
TGCGCCAGCAGCACACAGGACAGGGGGGGATACAATGAGCAGTTCTTC
CASSTQDRGGYNEQFF
>-|TRBV28|once|TRBJ2-7
TGTGCCAGCAGTTTGGGAGGAGGCTCCTACGAGCAGTACTTC
CASSLGGGSYEQYF
>TRBD1|TRBV5-8|-|TRBJ1-4
TGTGCCAGCAGCTACACGGGGGCACACAGGGGCCGGGGTGAAAAACTGTTTTTT
CASSYTGAHRGRGEKLFF
>TRBD1|TRBV2|-|TRBJ1-2
TGTGCCAGCAGGACAGGGGGAACGAATGGCTACACCTTC
CASRTGGTNGYTF
>TRBD1|TRBV18|-|TRBJ1-2
TGTGCCAGCTCACCATCGGGACAGGACAACTATGGCTACACCTTC
CASSPSGQDNYGYTF
>-|TRBV12-2|-|TRBJ2-7
TGTGCAAGTCGCTTAGGAGCGGGAGGGTTGTACGAGCAGTACTTC
CASRLGAGGLYEQYF
>TRBD1|TRBV10-2|-|TRBJ1-5
TGCGCCAGCAGCTCGACGGGACAGGGGGCATCGAGCAATCAGCCCCAGCATTTT
CASSSTGQGASSNQPQHF
>-|TRBV25-1|few|TRBJ1-1
TGTGCCAGTTCTGCGGTCAACACTGAAGCTTTCTTT
CASSAVNTEAFF
>-|TRBV28|-|TRBJ1-2
TGTGCCAGCAGTTCAAACTCCGGGACAAGAAGCCCCCGGCGGGGCTACACCTTC
CASSSNSGTRSPRRGYTF
>-|TRBV3-1/TRBV3-2|-|TRBJ2-1
TGTGCCAGCAGCCAGAGGGGGTCCTACAATGAGCAGTTCTTC
CASSQRGSYNEQFF
>-|TRBV28|few|TRBJ2-7
TGTGCCAGCAGTTTGAAGGGGAAGTCAGCTTACGAGCAGTACTTC
CASSLKGKSAYEQYF
>TRBD2|TRBV4-1|-|TRBJ2-1
TGCGCCAGCAGCAAAACGGGACTAGCGGGGACGAGCTCCTACAATGAGCAGTTCTTC
CASSKTGLAGTSSYNEQFF
>-|TRBV6-1|-|TRBJ1-2
TGTGCCAGCAGTGAAATTGGGTCGGGCAACTATGGCTACACCTTC
CASSEIGSGNYGYTF
>TRBD2|TRBV19|-|TRBJ2-3
TGTGCCAGTAGTATTTGGCGGGGGGCAGATACGCAGTATTTT
CASSIWRGADTQYF
>-|TRBV27|-|TRBJ2-7
TGTGCCAGCAGTAGATTTATGGGGGGCTACGAGCAGTACTTC
CASSRFMGGYEQYF
>TRBD1|TRBV6-5|-|TRBJ2-1
TGTGCCAGCAGTTCCTCAGGGGGTCGGAACAATGAGCAGTTCTTC
CASSSSGGRNNEQFF
>TRBD2|TRBV14|-|TRBJ2-2
TGTGCCAGCAGCCAAGCACTAGCGGGGACCGGGGAGCTGTTTTTT
CASSQALAGTGELFF
>TRBD1|TRBV19|once|TRBJ1-3
TGTGCCAGTAGTGACAGGGCAAGCTCTGGAAACACCATATATTTT
CASSDRASSGNTIYF
>-|TRBV28|-|TRBJ1-6
TGTGCCAGCGTCTTCTTGGATTCACCCCTCCACTTT
CASVFLDSPLHF
>-|TRBV30|-|TRBJ1-2
TGTGCCTGGAGGACACAGGGCGCCTATGGCTACACCTTC
CAWRTQGAYGYTF
>-|TRBV5-1|-|TRBJ1-1
TGCGCCAGCAGCGCCGGGCGGGGGCGAGCTTTCTTT
CASSAGRGRAFF